This T cell receptor beta chain was documented in a study of post-analysis software for immune sequencing data. Study conclusions and caveats: With TRBV5-6, TRBV5-1 and TRBV20-1 included, 4 to 6 TRBV segments were more frequent in patients than in controls.

The sample holds a few counts of this clonotype. Its antigen is still unknown. TCR beta cDNA libraries included unique molecular identifiers. TCRdb itself ran the PCR reads through MiXCR, one entry per CDR3 protein. The sample lists hundreds of thousands of distinct CDR3 sequences, 25% to 30% seen once, with 0.56% in the top ten. The CDR3 extends over 14 amino acids. The sequenced material came from blood. The rearrangement uses TRBV21-1 and TRBJ2-1; TRBD2 was called by the table and not checked on the DNA. TRBV21-1 is deemed a pseudogene. The TCR was taken from a girl between 5 and 17 years old with multiple sclerosis. CDR3 loop: CASSKGGGNNEQFF. Here the CDR3 DNA reads TGTGCCAGCAGCAAAGGGGGAGGGAACAATGAGCAGTTCTTC.